The clone carrying this TCR beta chain was observed a few times. The antigen remains undetermined. The entry originates in a study of blood T cells in healthy people across ages. Broader study findings: The study regarded diversity estimates from one million T cells as underestimates.

A sample-barcoded 5' primer and a J-beta primer mix were used in a second PCR of roughly 7 to 11 cycles. Each of the samples gave a minimum of 2.5 million paired-end reads that contained CDR3. TCRdb passed the 5' RACE reads through MiXCR, listing each CDR3 protein once. Of 550,000 to 650,000 distinct CDR3 sequences detected, about 29% appear once; the ten largest clones hold about 3.9%. This same sample was also part of a study on T cells of mothers and their children. That report adds: Reads obtained per mother exceeded 9.5 million TCR beta CDR3 reads, with several million obtained per child. A slight, non-significant increase in overlap was found for related mother-child pairs relative to unrelated pairs.

The sequenced material came from blood. The clonotype comes from a boy under 10 years old in good health.

The DNA for the CDR3 is TGCGCCAGCAGCCAAGGTCGCCACTCCGGAAACACCATATATTTT. It encodes CASSQGRHSGNTIYF. The chain links TRBV4-3 to TRBJ1-3; D is uncertain. V lost 1 base, J lost 4 bases, and 11 bases lay in between. CDR3 length equals 15 residues. Germline lookup yields CDR1 LGHNA and CDR2 YSLEER.